This T cell receptor beta chain was identified during a study of read filtering for tumor transcriptome and immune sequencing. About the study: The cohort had about 16 men and over twelve women aged roughly 40 to 90, mean around 63 years.

Germline V lookup: CDR1 DFQATT, CDR2 SNEGSKA (reference sequence). V was pared by 4 bases and J by 5 bases, with 14 bases between. The CDR3 runs to 13 residues. The library was built from about 370 ng RNA with molecular barcoded adaptors for alpha/delta and beta/gamma chains. Using its own MiXCR run on the reads, TCRdb lists one record per CDR3 protein. Here the sample spans tens of thousands of distinct CDR3 sequences, approximately 21% being singletons. The specimen was a population of CD138-negative cells sorted from bone marrow. The rearrangement uses TRBV20-1 and TRBJ2-5; TRBD1 or TRBD2 may be the D gene (5 bases each). The sequence came from a donor at least 40 years old with multiple myeloma. This CDR3 reads CSATPGPAETQYF. As DNA, the CDR3 is TGCAGTGCTACACCGGGGCCGGCGGAGACCCAGTACTTC.